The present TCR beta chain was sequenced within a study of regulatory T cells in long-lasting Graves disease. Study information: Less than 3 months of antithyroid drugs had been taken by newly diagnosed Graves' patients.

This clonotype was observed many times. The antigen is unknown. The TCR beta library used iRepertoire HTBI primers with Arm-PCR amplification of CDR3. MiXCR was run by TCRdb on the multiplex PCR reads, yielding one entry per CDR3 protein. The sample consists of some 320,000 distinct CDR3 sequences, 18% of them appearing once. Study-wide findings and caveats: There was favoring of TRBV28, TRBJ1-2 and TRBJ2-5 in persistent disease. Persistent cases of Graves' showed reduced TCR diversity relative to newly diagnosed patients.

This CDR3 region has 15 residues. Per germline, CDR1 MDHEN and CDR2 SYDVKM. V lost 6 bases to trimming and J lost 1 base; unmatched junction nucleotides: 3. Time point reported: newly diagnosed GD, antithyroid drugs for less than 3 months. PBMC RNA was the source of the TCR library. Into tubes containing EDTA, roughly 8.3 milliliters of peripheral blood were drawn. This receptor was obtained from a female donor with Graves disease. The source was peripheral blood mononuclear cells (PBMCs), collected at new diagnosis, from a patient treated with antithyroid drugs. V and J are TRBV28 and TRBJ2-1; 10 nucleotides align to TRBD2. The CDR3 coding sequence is TGTGCCAGCAGGTTAGCGGGGGGATCCTACAATGAGCAGTTCTTC. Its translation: CASRLAGGSYNEQFF.